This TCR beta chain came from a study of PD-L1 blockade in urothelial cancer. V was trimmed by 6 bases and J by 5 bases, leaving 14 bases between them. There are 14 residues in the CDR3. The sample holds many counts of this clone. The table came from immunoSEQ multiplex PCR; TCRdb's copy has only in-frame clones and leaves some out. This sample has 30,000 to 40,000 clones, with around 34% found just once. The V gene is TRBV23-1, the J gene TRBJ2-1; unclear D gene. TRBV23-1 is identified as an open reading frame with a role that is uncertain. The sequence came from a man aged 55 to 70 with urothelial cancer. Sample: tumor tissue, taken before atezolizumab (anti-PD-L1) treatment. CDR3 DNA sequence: TGCGCCAGCAGCCAAGATCTCTTAAACAATGAGCAGTTCTTC. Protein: CASSQDLLNNEQFF.